Below are 26 T cell receptor beta chains sequenced from a single sample in a study of regulatory T cells in long-lasting Graves disease. Through Arm-PCR of CDR3 regions and iRepertoire HTBI primers, TCR beta libraries were built. One entry per CDR3 protein results from TCRdb running MiXCR on the multiplex PCR reads. The data show approximately 470,000 distinct CDR3 sequences, with 15% to 20% seen just once and more than 9% held by the top ten. Time point denoted: newly diagnosed GD, antithyroid drugs for less than 3 months. Extracted RNA from PBMCs served as the source of the TCR library. The sample was also reused in another study, on T cells in Graves' hyperthyroidism and ophthalmopathy.

The sequencing here drew on peripheral blood mononuclear cells (PBMCs), taken at new diagnosis, from a patient treated with antithyroid drugs. These receptors originate from a man aged 35 to 55 with Graves disease.

The chain uses TRBV25-1 and TRBJ2-3; D is unresolved. V was shortened by 4 bases and J by 3 bases, with 8 bases between the two germline ends. Germline CDR1 reads MGHDK; CDR2 reads SYGVNS. There are 13 residues in the CDR3. The CDR3, as DNA: TGTGCCAGCAGTGCCTTAGGGACAGATACGCAGTATTTT. This gives the protein CASSALGTDTQYF.

This clonotype appeared a few times. J is TRBJ2-2 and V is TRBV5-1; 10 positions match TRBD2. The CDR3 consists of 23 residues. The V gene's germline CDR1 is SGHRS and CDR2 YFSETQ. Unmatched junction bases numbered 21, after V lost 0 bases and J lost 1 base. CDR3 region: CASSLDWGFTRGGTSENTGELFF. The DNA for the CDR3 is TGCGCCAGCAGCTTGGATTGGGGATTCACAAGAGGGGGGACTAGCGAGAACACCGGGGAGCTGTTTTTT.

This rearrangement joins TRBV6-4 to TRBJ2-1, with a possible D match to TRBD1 (5 bases). The germline CDR1 and CDR2 sequences are MRHNA and SNTAGT. Trimming stripped 3 bases from V and 2 bases from J, with 14 bases between. The CDR3 spans 16 residues. CDR3 sequence reads: CASSESRQIAYNEQFF. DNA of the CDR3: TGTGCCAGCAGTGAGTCGAGACAGATCGCCTACAATGAGCAGTTCTTC.

This clonotype was recorded a few times. The V and J genes are TRBV5-1 and TRBJ2-7; weak D call: TRBD2 (5 bases). There are 13 residues in the CDR3. The V end lost 3 bases, the J end lost 4 bases, and 11 bases lay between the germline ends. Germline assignment: CDR1 SGHRS and CDR2 YFSETQ. CDR3 region: CASSSGYGYEQYF. CDR3 bases: TGCGCCAGCAGCTCGGGGTACGGGTACGAGCAGTACTTC.

This clonotype was recorded many times. V usage is TRBV3-1 and J usage is TRBJ1-1; D might be TRBD1 (6 bases). Germline CDR1 reads LGHDT; CDR2 reads YNNKEL (reference sequence). CDR3 size: 13 residues. The ends were cut back, 6 bases at V and 1 base at J, with 9 bases in the middle. In DNA form, the CDR3 reads TGTGCCAGCAGTGAGACAGGGAACACTGAAGCTTTCTTT. Protein product: CASSETGNTEAFF. The variable domain in full, completed from reference TRBV3-1 and TRBJ1-1, reads DTAVSQTPKYLVTQMGNDKSIKCEQNLGHDTMYWYKQDSKKFLKIMFSYNNKELIINETVPNRFSPKSPDKAHLNLHINSLELGDSAVYFCASSETGNTEAFFGQGTRLTVV.

This chain uses TRBV20-1 with TRBJ2-5, with TRBD1 identical over 7 bases. Per germline, CDR1 DFQATT and CDR2 SNEGSKA (reference sequence). The J segment lost 3 bases and the V segment lost 6 bases, leaving 7 bases of the junction unmatched. The CDR3 covers 13 residues. CDR3 DNA: TGCAGTGCCAAACCGGGACAGAAAGAGACCCAGTACTTC. This encodes CSAKPGQKETQYF.

This clonotype was seen a handful of times. This chain connects TRBV19 to TRBJ2-3; possible D gene TRBD2, 6 bases. The V gene's germline CDR1 is LNHDA and CDR2 SQIVND (reference sequence). There are 15 residues in the CDR3. V lost 1 base and J 3 bases, leaving 11 bases between the germline ends. In DNA form, the CDR3 reads TGTGCCAGTAGTATAGCACTAGCTTTGACAGATACGCAGTATTTT. Its translation is CASSIALALTDTQYF.

This clonotype was counted ten times or more. This chain links TRBV20-1 with TRBJ2-2; 8 bases map to TRBD2. Germline V gene data show CDR1 as DFQATT and CDR2 as SNEGSKA (reference sequence). V trimming: 3 bases; J trimming: 2 bases; junction bases outside the gene matches: 5. This CDR3 spans 15 amino acids. The CDR3, as DNA: TGCAGTGCTAGGTTTAGCGGGACAAACACCGGGGAGCTGTTTTTT. The encoded protein is CSARFSGTNTGELFF.

Of note for this clonotype: This may arise from a read error, as a much more abundant clone is one base away. The chain joins TRBV20-1 to TRBJ1-5; D perhaps matches TRBD1 (5 bases). Germline V gene data show CDR1 as DFQATT and CDR2 as SNEGSKA (reference sequence). The CDR3 sequence is 14 residues long. V lost 3 bases to trimming and J lost 2 bases, with 11 bases between them. CDR3 loop: CSASSGAGNQPQHF. The DNA of the CDR3 is TGCAGTGCTAGTAGCGGGGCAGGCAATCAGCCCCAGCATTTT.

This clonotype was seen many times. V usage is TRBV9 and J usage is TRBJ2-7; 7 bases are a match to TRBD2. The V segment lost 0 bases and the J segment 6 bases; nucleotides outside the gene matches: 6. This CDR3 comprises 14 residues. Germline loops: CDR1 SGDLS, CDR2 YYNGEE. The CDR3 DNA reads as TGTGCCAGCAGCGTAGGGCTAGCGGCAGGCGAGCAGTACTTC. This translates into CASSVGLAAGEQYF. The whole variable domain, filled in from reference TRBV9 and TRBJ2-7, reads DSGVTQTPKHLITATGQRVTLRCSPRSGDLSVYWYQQSLDQGLQFLIQYYNGEERAKGNILERFSAQQFPDLHSELNLSSLELGDSALYFCASSVGLAAGEQYFGPGTRLTVT.

Ten or more counts support this clonotype. The V and J genes are TRBV12-3 or TRBV12-4 and TRBJ2-7; TRBD2 matches at 12 bases. J was trimmed by 6 bases and V by 5 bases; bases with no gene match: 5. The CDR3 spans 14 residues. The CDR3 protein is CASSGGLAGSEQYF. The CDR3 DNA reads as TGTGCCAGCAGTGGGGGACTAGCGGGTTCCGAGCAGTACTTC.

The table lists this clonotype with many counts. The chain couples TRBV28 to TRBJ2-7; D gene uncertain. The CDR3 is 15 amino acids. Germline assignment: CDR1 MDHEN and CDR2 SYDVKM. The ends were cut back, 1 base at V and 0 bases at J, with 10 bases in the middle. The CDR3 spells CASSLLVSSSYEQYF. The CDR3 DNA sequence: TGTGCCAGCAGTTTATTGGTCAGCAGCTCCTACGAGCAGTACTTC.

The chain's CDR3 is CASSLVLGLAYNEQFF. Written as DNA, the CDR3 is TGTGCCAGCAGCTTAGTGTTGGGACTAGCCTACAATGAGCAGTTCTTC. The chain couples TRBV7-9 to TRBJ2-1, with 8 nucleotides matching TRBD2. This CDR3 has 16 amino acids. Losses at the gene ends were 1 base for V and 2 bases for J; bases not matched to a gene: 4. In germline, CDR1 is SEHNR, CDR2 FQNEAQ (reference sequence).

There are many counts of this clonotype. J is TRBJ2-1 and V is TRBV7-2; TRBD2 matches at 10 bases. Germline lookup yields CDR1 SGHTA and CDR2 FQGNSA. With 2 bases clipped from V and 6 bases from J, the junction kept 10 bases outside the gene matches. The CDR3 length is 17 residues. In DNA, the CDR3 is TGTGCCAGCAGCTTAATACGGCCTAGCGGGAGTTTCAATGAGCAGTTCTTC. Translating it yields CASSLIRPSGSFNEQFF.

This chain connects TRBV6-2 or TRBV6-3 to TRBJ2-1, with TRBD2 matching over 15 bases. With the DNA end fitting TRBJ2-7 better, the J assignment may be wrong. The germline V gene has CDR1 MNHEY and CDR2 SVGEGT. The CDR3 extends over 18 amino acids. CDR3 sequence reads: CASSYLTGLAGGPPEQYF. DNA of the CDR3: TGTGCCAGCAGTTACTTGACTGGACTAGCGGGAGGGCCCCCTGAGCAGTACTTC.

The chain recombines TRBV3-1 with TRBJ1-2; D is possibly TRBD1 (5 bases). The V and J ends lost 4 bases and 8 bases respectively, with 14 bases between them. The CDR3 consists of 13 residues. The germline CDR1 and CDR2 sequences are LGHDT and YNNKEL (reference sequence). The CDR3 DNA reads as TGTGCCAGCAGCCCCTCTGACAGAAGGGGCTACACCTTC. It encodes CASSPSDRRGYTF.

This clonotype was counted ten times or more. The chain recombines TRBV12-3 or TRBV12-4 with TRBJ1-4; possibly TRBD1 for D (5 bases). The CDR3 totals 11 residues. V gave up 3 bases and J gave up 12 bases, with 8 bases separating them. DNA of the CDR3: TGTGCCAGCAGTTTTGGCAGGGAACTGTTTTTT. It yields the protein CASSFGRELFF.

The gene calls are TRBV12-5 and TRBJ2-7; 7 nucleotides match TRBD1. This CDR3 region has 15 residues. Germline loops: CDR1 LGHNT, CDR2 FRNRAP. J was trimmed by 2 bases and V by 2 bases; bases with no gene match: 6. The CDR3 DNA sequence: TGTGCTAGTGGTTTGCCAGGACAGGCTACCTACGAGCAGTACTTC. It is translated as CASGLPGQATYEQYF. Complete variable domain (other parts from reference TRBV12-5 and TRBJ2-7): DARVTQTPRHKVTEMGQEVTMRCQPILGHNTVFWYRQTMMQGLELLAYFRNRAPLDDSGMPKDRFSAEMPDATLATLKIQPSEPRDSAVYFCASGLPGQATYEQYFGPGTRLTVT.

V and J are TRBV12-3 or TRBV12-4 and TRBJ1-1; TRBD1 agrees at 8 bases. The CDR3 sequence is 16 residues long. The ends lost 2 bases at V and 1 base at J; junction bases unmatched: 6. The CDR3 coding sequence is TGTGCCAGCAGTTTATGGGCAGGGGGCCAGAACACTGAAGCTTTCTTT. This encodes CASSLWAGGQNTEAFF.

This clonotype has at least ten counts. This rearrangement joins TRBV7-3 to TRBJ2-3; D is perhaps TRBD1 (5 bases). The CDR3 is made up of 13 amino acids. V gave up 5 bases and J gave up 1 base, with 7 bases separating them. Germline loops: CDR1 SGHTA, CDR2 FQGTGA. The CDR3 DNA follows: TGTGCCAGCAGCAAACAGGGCACAGATACGCAGTATTTT. Translated: CASSKQGTDTQYF.

The chain joins TRBV19 to TRBJ1-2; D is perhaps TRBD1 (6 bases). Germline values: CDR1 LNHDA, CDR2 SQIVND (reference sequence). The CDR3 spans 12 residues. The V gene lost 8 bases and the J gene lost 7 bases, with 14 bases spanning the gap. CDR3 sequence: CASGDKSSGYTF. The CDR3, as DNA: TGTGCCAGTGGGGACAAATCGTCTGGCTACACCTTC.

This clonotype was counted at least ten times. The chain is built from TRBV18 and TRBJ1-2, with a tentative D call TRBD1 (6 bases). Per germline, CDR1 KGHSH and CDR2 LQKENI. Deletions cut 2 bases from V and 0 bases from J, with 10 bases between. CDR3 length: 15 residues. CDR3 sequence (DNA): TGTGCCAGCTCACCAGGACAGATAGCTAACTATGGCTACACCTTC. Its translation: CASSPGQIANYGYTF.

Comment on this clonotype: A much larger clone lies a single base off, so this may be a read error. The chain carries TRBV6-2 or TRBV6-3 and TRBJ2-1, with a weak D call TRBD1 (6 bases). Looked up from germline, CDR1 is MNHEY and CDR2 is SVGEGT. CDR3 length equals 15 residues. The V end lost 11 bases, the J end lost 9 bases, and 26 bases lay between the germline ends. The CDR3 DNA follows: TGTGCCGGCAACGAAGGGACACTCCAACGTAGTGAGCAGTTCTTC. This translates into CAGNEGTLQRSEQFF.

This clonotype was counted at least ten times. This chain connects TRBV12-3 or TRBV12-4 to TRBJ2-1; 8 nucleotides align to TRBD2. V lost 3 bases and J lost 5; bases outside the gene matches: 3. CDR3 length equals 14 residues. CDR3 coding DNA: TGTGCCAGCAGTTTCCCGGGGGGGGACAATGAGCAGTTCTTC. It encodes CASSFPGGDNEQFF.

The sample holds a few counts of this clonotype. The chain joins TRBV29-1 to TRBJ2-5; D is unclear. The CDR3 has 11 amino acids. Germline V gives CDR1 SQVTM, CDR2 ANQGSEA. The V end was cut by 2 bases, the J end by 4 bases, with 5 bases between. CDR3 coding DNA: TGCAGCGTTGAAATAGGAGAGACCCAGTACTTC. Translated, it gives CSVEIGETQYF.

The chain links TRBV28 to TRBJ1-2, with D unresolved. The CDR3 covers 11 residues. Germline V gives CDR1 MDHEN, CDR2 SYDVKM. V lost 2 bases to trimming and J lost 8 bases, with 6 bases between them. CDR3 protein: CASSLAGGYTF. DNA of the CDR3: TGTGCCAGCAGTTTAGCCGGCGGCTACACCTTC.